This T cell receptor (beta chain) was profiled in a study of OX40 agonist ivuxolimab in advanced cancers. Study conclusions and caveats: With doses of 0.1 to 3.0 mg/kg, CD4+ and CD8+ blood T cells had undergone clonal expansion by week 6.

With 0 bases removed from V and 7 bases from J, the gap between germline ends came to 7 bases. The CDR3 runs 13 residues. Germline lookup yields CDR1 SGHNT and CDR2 YYREEE (reference sequence). Baseline was the first blood sampling point, followed by cycle 4 day 1 and cycle 7 day 1. The assay was immunoSEQ multiplex PCR, and TCRdb's table has in-frame clones only and misses some. This table has 90,000 to 130,000 clones, more than 70% appearing once. As to this clone: The antigen remains unidentified.

Sample: CD4+ or CD8+ T cells sorted from blood, taken in a trial of the OX40 agonist ivuxolimab. This clonotype was obtained from an adult with an advanced solid tumor such as melanoma, head and neck, liver or kidney cancer. The chain joins TRBV5-4 to TRBJ1-4; D unresolved. The CDR3 nucleotides are TGTGCCAGCAGCTTGGCCGCGGGTGAAAAACTGTTTTTT. This gives the protein CASSLAAGEKLFF.